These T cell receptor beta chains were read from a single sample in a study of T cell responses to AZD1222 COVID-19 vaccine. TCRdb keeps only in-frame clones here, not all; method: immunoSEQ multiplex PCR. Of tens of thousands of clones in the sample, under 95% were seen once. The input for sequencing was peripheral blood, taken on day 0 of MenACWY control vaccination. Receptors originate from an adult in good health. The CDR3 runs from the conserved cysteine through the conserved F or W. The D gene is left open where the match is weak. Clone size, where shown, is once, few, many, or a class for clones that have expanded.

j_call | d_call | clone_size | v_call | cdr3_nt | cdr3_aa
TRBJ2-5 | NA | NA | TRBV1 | TGCACCAGCAGGGGCGGGAGGTCCGAAGAGACCCAGTACTTC | CTSRGGRSEETQYF
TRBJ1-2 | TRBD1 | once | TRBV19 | TGTGCCAGTATCGGCCCGGACAGGGTCTATGGCTACACCTTC | CASIGPDRVYGYTF
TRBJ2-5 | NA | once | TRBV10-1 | TGCGCCAGCTACAGGGAAGAGACCCAGTACTTC | CASYREETQYF
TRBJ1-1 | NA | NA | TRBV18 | TGTGCCAGCTCGTCGCAGGGTTTTAACACTGAAGCTTTCTTT | CASSSQGFNTEAFF
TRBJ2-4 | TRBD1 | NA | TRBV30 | TGTGCCTGGAGTGTGCACTTGACAGGGCTGGAAAACATTCAGTACTTC | CAWSVHLTGLENIQYF
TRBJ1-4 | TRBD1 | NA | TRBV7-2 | TGTGCCAGCAGCTTAGGGCTGGACAGGAATGAAAAACTGTTTTTT | CASSLGLDRNEKLFF
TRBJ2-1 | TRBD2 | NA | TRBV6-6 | TGTGCCAGCAGTTACAACAGCGGGAGGGATGAGCAGTTCTTC | CASSYNSGRDEQFF
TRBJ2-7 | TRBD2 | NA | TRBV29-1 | TGCAGCGTTACCTTTGGAGTAGCGGGAGGGTCCAGCTCCTACGAGCAGTACTTC | CSVTFGVAGGSSSYEQYF
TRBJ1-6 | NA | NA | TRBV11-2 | TGTGCCAGCAGCTTAGTGCGGAATTCACCCCTCCACTTT | CASSLVRNSPLHF
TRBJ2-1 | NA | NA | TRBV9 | TGTGCCAGCAGCAGCCGAGGGCCCCACAATGAGCAGTTCTTC | CASSSRGPHNEQFF
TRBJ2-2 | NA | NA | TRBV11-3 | TGTGCCAGCAGCTTACGGGTCAACACCGGGGAGCTGTTTTTT | CASSLRVNTGELFF
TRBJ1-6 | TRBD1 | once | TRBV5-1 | TGCGCCAGCAGCGGACAGGATAATTCACCCCTCCACTTT | CASSGQDNSPLHF
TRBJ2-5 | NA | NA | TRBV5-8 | TGTGCCAGCAGCCCTCCGAACAGCGAAGAGACCCAGTACTTC | CASSPPNSEETQYF
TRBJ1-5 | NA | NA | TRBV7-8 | TGTGCCAGCAGCCCGGGGAGCAATCAGCCCCAGCATTTT | CASSPGSNQPQHF
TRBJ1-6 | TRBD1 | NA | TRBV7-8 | TGTGCCAGCAGATCCCGCAGGGGGCTGCCACCCCTCCACTTT | CASRSRRGLPPLHF
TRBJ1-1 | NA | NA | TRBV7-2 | TGTGCCAGCAGCCCCACAGGTTGGGGCACTGAAGCTTTCTTT | CASSPTGWGTEAFF
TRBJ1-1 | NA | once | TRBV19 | TGTGCCAGTAGTTTCTCGGGCCTCGGGAACACTGAAGCTTTCTTT | CASSFSGLGNTEAFF
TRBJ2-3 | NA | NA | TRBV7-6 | TGTGCCAGCAGCGGACAGCACGAGCCAGATACGCAGTATTTT | CASSGQHEPDTQYF
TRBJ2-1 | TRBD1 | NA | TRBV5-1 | TGCGCCAGCAGCTCATGGGACAGAAACAATGAGCAGTTCTTC | CASSSWDRNNEQFF
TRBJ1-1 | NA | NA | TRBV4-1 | TGCGCCAGCAGCCAAGATCAAGGGTCGCGCACTGAAGCTTTCTTT | CASSQDQGSRTEAFF